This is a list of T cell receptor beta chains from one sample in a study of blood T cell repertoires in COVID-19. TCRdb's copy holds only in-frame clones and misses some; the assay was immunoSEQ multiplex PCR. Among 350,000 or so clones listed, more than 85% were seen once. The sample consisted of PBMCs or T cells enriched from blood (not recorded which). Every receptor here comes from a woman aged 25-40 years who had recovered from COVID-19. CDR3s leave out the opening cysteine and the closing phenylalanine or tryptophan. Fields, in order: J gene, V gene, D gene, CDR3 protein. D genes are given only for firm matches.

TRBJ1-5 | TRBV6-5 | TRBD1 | ASSRSIGTGQPQH
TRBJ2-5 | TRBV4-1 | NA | ASSQDLKGGETQY
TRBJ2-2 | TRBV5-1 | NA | ASSLAPGANTGELF
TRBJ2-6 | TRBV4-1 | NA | ASSQEQTHSSGANVLT
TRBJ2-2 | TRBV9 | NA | ASSVTRDTGELF
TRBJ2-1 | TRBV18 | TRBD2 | ASSPPTSGTYNEQF
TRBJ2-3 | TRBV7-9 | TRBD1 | ASSKGGLSTDTQY
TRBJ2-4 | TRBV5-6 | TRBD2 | ASSPAGGNIQY
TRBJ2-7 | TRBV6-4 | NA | ASRIPYGVYEQY
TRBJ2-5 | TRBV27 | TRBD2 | ASSQLLAGGTQY
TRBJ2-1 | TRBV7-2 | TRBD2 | ASSLTVGAGGDF
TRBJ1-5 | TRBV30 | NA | AWNRAHQPQH
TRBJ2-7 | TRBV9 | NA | ASSVSAGTYEQY
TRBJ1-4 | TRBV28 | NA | ASSSRGAEKLF